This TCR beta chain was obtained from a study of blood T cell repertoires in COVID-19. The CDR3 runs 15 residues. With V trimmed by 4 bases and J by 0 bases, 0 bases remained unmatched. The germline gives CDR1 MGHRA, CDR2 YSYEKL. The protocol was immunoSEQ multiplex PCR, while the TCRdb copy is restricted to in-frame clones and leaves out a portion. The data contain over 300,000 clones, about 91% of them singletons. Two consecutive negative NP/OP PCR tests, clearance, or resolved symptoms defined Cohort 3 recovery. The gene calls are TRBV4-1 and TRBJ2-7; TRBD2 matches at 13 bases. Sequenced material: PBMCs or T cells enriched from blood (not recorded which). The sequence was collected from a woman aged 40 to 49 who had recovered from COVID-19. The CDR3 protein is CASSRLAGGSYEQYF. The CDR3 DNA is TGCGCCAGCAGCCGACTAGCGGGGGGCTCCTACGAGCAGTACTTC.